Reported below is one TCR beta chain. Its antigen is unidentified. Both subsets, CD45RA+ naive and CD45RA-negative memory, were split from the CD4+ cells. The data are from a study of shared clonotypes between healthy human individuals. Notes on the study in general: Against clonotypes common to all four donors, non-shared ones had lower generation probabilities. For naive CD4 cells, roughly 4.6% of clonotypes were shared across a few donors.

The V gene end was trimmed by 3 bases and the J gene end by 6 bases; junction bases not matched to a gene: 3. The CDR3 runs to 13 residues. The V gene's germline CDR1 is GTSNPN and CDR2 SVGIG (reference sequence). Each subset's genomic DNA was shared equally among a number of immunoSEQ plates. The table came from immunoSEQ multiplex PCR; TCRdb's copy has only in-frame clones and leaves some out. The sample carries about 1 million clones, about 76% recorded once. V usage is TRBV30 and J usage is TRBJ2-2; 8 bases fit TRBD2. The source material was memory CD4+ T cells sorted from blood. As to subset: CD45RA-negative fraction. This receptor was taken from a man between 18 and 29 years old in good health. DNA of the CDR3: TGTGCCTGGAGGGCTAGCGGGCCCGGGGAGCTGTTTTTT. This codes for CAWRASGPGELFF. Full variable domain (outside the CDR3, taken from reference TRBV30 and TRBJ2-2): SQTIHQWPATLVQPVGSPLSLECTVEGTSNPNLYWYRQAAGRGLQLLFYSVGIGQISSEVPQNLSASRPQDRQFILSSKKLLLSDSGFYLCAWRASGPGELFFGEGSRLTVL.